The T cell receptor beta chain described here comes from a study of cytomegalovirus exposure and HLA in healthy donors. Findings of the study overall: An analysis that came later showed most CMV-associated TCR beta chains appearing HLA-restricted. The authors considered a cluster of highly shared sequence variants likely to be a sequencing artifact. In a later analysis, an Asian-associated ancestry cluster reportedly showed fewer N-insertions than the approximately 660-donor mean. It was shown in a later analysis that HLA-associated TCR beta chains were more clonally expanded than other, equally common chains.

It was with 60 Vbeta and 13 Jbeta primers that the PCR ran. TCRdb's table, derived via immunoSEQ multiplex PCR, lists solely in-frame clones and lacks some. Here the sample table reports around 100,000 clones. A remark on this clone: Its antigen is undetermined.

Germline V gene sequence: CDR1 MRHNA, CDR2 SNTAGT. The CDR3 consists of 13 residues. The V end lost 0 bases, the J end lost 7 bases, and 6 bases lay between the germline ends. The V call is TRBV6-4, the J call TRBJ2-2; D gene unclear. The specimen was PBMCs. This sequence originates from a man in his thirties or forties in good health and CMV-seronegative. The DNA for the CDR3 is TGTGCCAGCAGTGACTCGGCTAGCGGGGAGCTGTTTTTT. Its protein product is CASSDSASGELFF.